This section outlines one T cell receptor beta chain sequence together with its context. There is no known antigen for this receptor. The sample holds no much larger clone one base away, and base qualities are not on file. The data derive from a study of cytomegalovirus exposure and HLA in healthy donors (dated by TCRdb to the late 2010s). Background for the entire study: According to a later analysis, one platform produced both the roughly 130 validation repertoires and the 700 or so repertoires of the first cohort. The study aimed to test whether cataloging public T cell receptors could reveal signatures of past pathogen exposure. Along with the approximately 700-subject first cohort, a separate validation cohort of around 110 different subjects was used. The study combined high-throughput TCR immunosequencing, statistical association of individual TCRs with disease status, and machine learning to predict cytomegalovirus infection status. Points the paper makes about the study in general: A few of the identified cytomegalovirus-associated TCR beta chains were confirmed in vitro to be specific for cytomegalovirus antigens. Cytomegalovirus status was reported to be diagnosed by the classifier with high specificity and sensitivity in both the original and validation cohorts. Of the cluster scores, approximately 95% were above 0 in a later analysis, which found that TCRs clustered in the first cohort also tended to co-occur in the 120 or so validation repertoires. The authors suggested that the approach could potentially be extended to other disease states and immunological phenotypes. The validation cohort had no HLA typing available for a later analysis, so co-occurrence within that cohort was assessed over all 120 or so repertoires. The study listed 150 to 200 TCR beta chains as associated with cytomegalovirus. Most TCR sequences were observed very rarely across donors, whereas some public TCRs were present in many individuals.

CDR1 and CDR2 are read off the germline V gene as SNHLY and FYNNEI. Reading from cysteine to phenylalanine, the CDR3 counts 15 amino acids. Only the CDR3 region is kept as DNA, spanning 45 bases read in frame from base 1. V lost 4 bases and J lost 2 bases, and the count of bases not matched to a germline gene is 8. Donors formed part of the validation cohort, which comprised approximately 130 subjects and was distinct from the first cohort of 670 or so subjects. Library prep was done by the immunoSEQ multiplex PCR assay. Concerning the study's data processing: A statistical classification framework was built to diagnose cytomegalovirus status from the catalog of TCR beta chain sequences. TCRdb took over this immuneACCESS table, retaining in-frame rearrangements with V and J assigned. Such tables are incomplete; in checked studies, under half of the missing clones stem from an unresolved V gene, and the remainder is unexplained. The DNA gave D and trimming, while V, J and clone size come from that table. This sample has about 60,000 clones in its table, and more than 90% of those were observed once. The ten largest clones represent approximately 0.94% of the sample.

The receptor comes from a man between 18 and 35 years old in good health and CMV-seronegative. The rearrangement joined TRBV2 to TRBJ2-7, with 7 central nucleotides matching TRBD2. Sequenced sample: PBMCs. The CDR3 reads CASSVELAEAYEQYF. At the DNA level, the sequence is TGTGCCAGCAGTGTTGAGCTAGCGGAGGCCTACGAGCAGTACTTC.